The 9 T cell receptor beta chains below come from one sample, sequenced in a study of T-cell reconstitution after alpha-beta-depleted transplantation in children. The library targeted TCRbeta and was prepared with unique molecular identifiers. In TCRdb, the PCR reads were re-called with MiXCR into one record per CDR3 protein. Of just over 950,000 distinct CDR3 sequences listed, roughly 29% are singletons. Sequencing used PBMCs, mostly from graft donor cells, obtained 360 days after TCRalphabeta/CD19-depleted stem cell transplant. The receptors were gathered from a boy less than two years old who had a stem cell transplant for SCID, so the T cells may come from the graft donor.

This clonotype was counted between two and nine times. The chain carries TRBV4-2 and TRBJ2-7; D is unresolved. V shed 1 base and J shed 5 bases, with 15 bases lying between them. The CDR3 is 15 residues long. Germline V gives CDR1 LGHNA, CDR2 YNFKEQ. DNA of the CDR3: TGTGCCAGCAGCCAAGGTCTGGCTCCAGAGGACGAGCAGTACTTC. Translated: CASSQGLAPEDEQYF.

The V call is TRBV5-1, the J call TRBJ2-3, with 15 bases matching TRBD2. V lost 4 bases to trimming and J lost 7 bases; unmatched junction nucleotides: 4. The CDR3 has 15 residues. Germline CDR1 reads SGHRS; CDR2 reads YFSETQ. CDR3 in amino acids: CASSPGLAGGNTQYF. As DNA, the CDR3 is TGCGCCAGCAGCCCGGGACTAGCGGGGGGAAATACGCAGTATTTT.

The chain is built from TRBV7-9 and TRBJ1-1; 10 positions match TRBD1. The CDR3 extends over 16 amino acids. The germline gives CDR1 SEHNR, CDR2 FQNEAQ (reference sequence). Trimming at V came to 0 bases and at J to 5 bases, leaving 6 bases not matched to a gene. Here the CDR3 DNA reads TGTGCCAGCAGCTTAGCTGGGACAGGGGTTGGGACTGAAGCTTTCTTT. Its protein is CASSLAGTGVGTEAFF.

This clonotype was counted between two and nine times. V and J are TRBV12-3 or TRBV12-4 and TRBJ2-1, with 9 positions matching TRBD2. This CDR3 region has 17 residues. With 5 bases clipped from V and 1 base from J, the junction kept 9 bases outside the gene matches. CDR3 loop: CASSTTSGGRSYNEQFF. DNA for the CDR3: TGTGCCAGCAGTACCACAAGCGGGGGGAGATCCTACAATGAGCAGTTCTTC.

The chain joins TRBV4-1 to TRBJ2-1, with 10 positions matching TRBD1. The CDR3 runs to 16 residues. Germline V gene data show CDR1 as MGHRA and CDR2 as YSYEKL. V lost 0 bases and J lost 7; bases outside the gene matches: 6. The CDR3 sequence is CASSQEDRGRRNEQFF. CDR3 coding DNA: TGCGCCAGCAGCCAAGAAGACAGGGGGCGCAGAAATGAGCAGTTCTTC.

The chain combines TRBV6-1 with TRBJ2-7; tentative D call: TRBD1 (5 bases). Trimming took off 6 bases at V and 2 bases at J, with 11 bases between the two ends. The CDR3 contains 13 residues. In germline, CDR1 is MNHNS, CDR2 SASEGT. The CDR3 nucleotides are TGTGCCAGCAGGGACATTCGTACCTACGAGCAGTACTTC. It translates to CASRDIRTYEQYF.

This clonotype came up a few times. This chain joins TRBV18 and TRBJ1-5; TRBD1 is a possible D gene (5 bases). Germline V gives CDR1 KGHSH, CDR2 LQKENI. This CDR3 spans 15 amino acids. The V end was cut by 3 bases, the J end by 3 bases, with 12 bases between. In nucleotides, the CDR3 is TGTGCCAGCTCACCCGGGACGGGTAACAATCAGCCCCAGCATTTT. Its protein is CASSPGTGNNQPQHF.

The chain combines TRBV5-1 with TRBJ1-1, with D perhaps TRBD1 (6 bases). This CDR3 region has 12 residues. From germline, CDR1 is SGHRS and CDR2 YFSETQ. V gave up 0 bases and J gave up 8 bases, with 8 bases separating them. The DNA of the CDR3 is TGCGCCAGCAGCTTGGAGGGGGTGGAAGCTTTCTTT. Its translation is CASSLEGVEAFF.

The J gene is TRBJ1-1, the V gene TRBV5-1, with no clear D. This CDR3 has 15 amino acids. Trimming pared 0 bases from V and 1 base from J, leaving 10 bases between. Germline CDR1 and CDR2: SGHRS and YFSETQ. The CDR3 DNA sequence: TGCGCCAGCAGCTTGGGAGTCGCGGAGAACACTGAAGCTTTCTTT. It yields the protein CASSLGVAENTEAFF. Full variable domain (remainder filled in from reference TRBV5-1 and TRBJ1-1): KAGVTQTPRYLIKTRGQQVTLSCSPISGHRSVSWYQQTPGQGLQFLFEYFSETQRNKGNFPGRFSGRQFSNSRSEMNVSTLELGDSALYLCASSLGVAENTEAFFGQGTRLTVV.